The source of this T cell receptor beta chain is a study of control samples from healthy donors and cancer patients. This clone was seen once. The V gene's germline CDR1 is KGHDR and CDR2 SFDVKD. J gave up 3 bases and V 3 bases, and 7 bases lay outside the gene matches. The CDR3 runs to 15 residues. Only in-frame clones appear in the TCRdb table, and some are missing; sequencing was by immunoSEQ multiplex PCR. The repertoire has some 160,000 clones, 89% of them found once; the top ten carry 4% to 5.5%. Sequenced: blood. This rearrangement joins TRBV24-1 to TRBJ2-7, with TRBD2 identical over 7 bases. The clonotype comes from a man aged 25-45 years in good health. CDR3 residues: CATSDPRAGHYEQYF. CDR3 nucleotides: TGTGCCACCAGTGATCCGAGAGCGGGGCACTACGAGCAGTACTTC.